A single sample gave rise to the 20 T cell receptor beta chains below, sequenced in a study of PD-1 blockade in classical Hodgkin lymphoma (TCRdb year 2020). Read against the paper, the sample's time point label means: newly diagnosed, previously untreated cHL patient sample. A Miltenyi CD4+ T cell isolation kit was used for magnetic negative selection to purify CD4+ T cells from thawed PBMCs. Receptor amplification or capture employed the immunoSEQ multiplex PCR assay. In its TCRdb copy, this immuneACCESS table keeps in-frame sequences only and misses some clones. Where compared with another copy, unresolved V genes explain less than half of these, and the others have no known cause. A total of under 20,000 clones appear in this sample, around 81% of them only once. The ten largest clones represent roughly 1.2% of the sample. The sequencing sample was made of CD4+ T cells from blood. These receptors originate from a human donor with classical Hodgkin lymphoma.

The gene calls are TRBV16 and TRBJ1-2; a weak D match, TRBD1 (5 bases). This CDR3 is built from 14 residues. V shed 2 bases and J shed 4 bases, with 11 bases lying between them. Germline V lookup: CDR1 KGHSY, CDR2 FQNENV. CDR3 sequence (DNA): TGTGCCAGCAGCCAAGTGACAGAATTCTATGGCTACACCTTC. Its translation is CASSQVTEFYGYTF.

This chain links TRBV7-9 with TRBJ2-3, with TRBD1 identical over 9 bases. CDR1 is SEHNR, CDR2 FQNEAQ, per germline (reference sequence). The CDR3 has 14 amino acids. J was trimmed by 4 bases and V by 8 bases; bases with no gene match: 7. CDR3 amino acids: CASGQTGGADTQYF. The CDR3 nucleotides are TGTGCCAGCGGTCAAACAGGGGGCGCAGATACGCAGTATTTT.

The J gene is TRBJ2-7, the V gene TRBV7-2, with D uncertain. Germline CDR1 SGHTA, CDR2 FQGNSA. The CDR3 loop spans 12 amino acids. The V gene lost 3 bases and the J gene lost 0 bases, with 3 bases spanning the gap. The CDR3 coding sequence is TGTGCCAGCAGCTTTCACTCCTACGAGCAGTACTTC. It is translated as CASSFHSYEQYF.

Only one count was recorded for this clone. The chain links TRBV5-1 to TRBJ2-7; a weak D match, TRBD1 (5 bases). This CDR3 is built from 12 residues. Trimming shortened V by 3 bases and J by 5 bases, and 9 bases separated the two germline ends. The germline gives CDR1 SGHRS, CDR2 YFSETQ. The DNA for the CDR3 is TGCGCCAGCAGCTCAGGGCTAAACGAGCAGTACTTC. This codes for CASSSGLNEQYF.

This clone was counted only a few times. In nucleotides, the CDR3 is TGTGCCAGCAGTCCGCCGGACCCCTTTTACAATGAGCAGTTCTTC. Its protein product is CASSPPDPFYNEQFF. The genes are TRBV27 and TRBJ2-1; no definite D call. Germline-derived CDR1 and CDR2 are MNHEY and SMNVEV (reference sequence). The CDR3 has 15 residues. Trimming removed 5 bases from V and 4 bases from J, with 15 bases in between.

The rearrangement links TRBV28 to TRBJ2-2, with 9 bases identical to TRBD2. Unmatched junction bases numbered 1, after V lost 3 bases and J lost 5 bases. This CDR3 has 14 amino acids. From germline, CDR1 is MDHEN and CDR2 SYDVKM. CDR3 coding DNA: TGTGCCAGCAGTTTCGGACTAGCGACCGGGGAGCTGTTTTTT. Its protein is CASSFGLATGELFF.

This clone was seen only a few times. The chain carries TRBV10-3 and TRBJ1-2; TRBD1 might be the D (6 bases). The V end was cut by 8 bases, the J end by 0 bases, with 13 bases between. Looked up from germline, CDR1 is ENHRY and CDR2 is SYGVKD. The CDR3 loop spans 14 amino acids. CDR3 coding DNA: TGTGCCATCCCCCGGGGGCTAACTAACTATGGCTACACCTTC. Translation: CAIPRGLTNYGYTF.

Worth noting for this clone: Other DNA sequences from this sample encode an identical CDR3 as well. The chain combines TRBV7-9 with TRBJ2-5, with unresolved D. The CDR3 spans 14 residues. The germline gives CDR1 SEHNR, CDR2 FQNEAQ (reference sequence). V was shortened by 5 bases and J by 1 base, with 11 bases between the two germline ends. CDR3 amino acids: CASSVSRAQETQYF. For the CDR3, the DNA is TGTGCCAGCAGCGTAAGCCGGGCCCAAGAGACCCAGTACTTC.

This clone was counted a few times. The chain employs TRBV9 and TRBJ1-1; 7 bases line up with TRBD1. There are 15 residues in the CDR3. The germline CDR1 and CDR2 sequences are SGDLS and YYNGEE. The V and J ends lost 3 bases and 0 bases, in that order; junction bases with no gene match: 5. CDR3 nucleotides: TGTGCCAGCAGCGCCACCGGGACAGTGAACACTGAAGCTTTCTTT. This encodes CASSATGTVNTEAFF.

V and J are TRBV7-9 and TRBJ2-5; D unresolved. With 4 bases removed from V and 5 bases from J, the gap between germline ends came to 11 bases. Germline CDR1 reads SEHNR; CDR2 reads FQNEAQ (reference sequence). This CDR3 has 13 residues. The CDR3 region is CASSYTSLETQYF. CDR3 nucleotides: TGTGCCAGCAGCTATACATCCCTGGAGACCCAGTACTTC.

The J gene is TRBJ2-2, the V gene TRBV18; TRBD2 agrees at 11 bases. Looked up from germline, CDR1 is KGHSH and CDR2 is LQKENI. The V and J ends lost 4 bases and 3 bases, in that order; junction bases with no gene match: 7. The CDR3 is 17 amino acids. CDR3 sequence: CASSLPGLAVYTGELFF. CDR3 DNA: TGTGCCAGCTCACTTCCGGGACTAGCGGTTTACACCGGGGAGCTGTTTTTT.

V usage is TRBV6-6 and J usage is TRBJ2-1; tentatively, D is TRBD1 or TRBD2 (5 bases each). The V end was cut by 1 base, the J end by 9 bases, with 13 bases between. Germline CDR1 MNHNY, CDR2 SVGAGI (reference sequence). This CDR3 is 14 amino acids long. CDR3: CASSYLREQGEQFF. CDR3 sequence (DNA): TGTGCCAGCAGTTACTTGAGGGAGCAGGGTGAGCAGTTCTTC.

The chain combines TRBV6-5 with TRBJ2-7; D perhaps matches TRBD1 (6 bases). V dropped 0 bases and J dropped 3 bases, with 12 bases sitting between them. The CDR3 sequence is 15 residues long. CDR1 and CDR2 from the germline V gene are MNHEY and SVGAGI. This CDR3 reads CASSYSTGLGYEQYF. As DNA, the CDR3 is TGTGCCAGCAGTTACTCGACAGGTTTGGGCTACGAGCAGTACTTC.

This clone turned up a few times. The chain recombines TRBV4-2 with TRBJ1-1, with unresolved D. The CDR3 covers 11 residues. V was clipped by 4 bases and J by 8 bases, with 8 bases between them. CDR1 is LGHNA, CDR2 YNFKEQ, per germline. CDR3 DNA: TGTGCCAGCAGCCCCGGGGTGGAAGCTTTCTTT. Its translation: CASSPGVEAFF.

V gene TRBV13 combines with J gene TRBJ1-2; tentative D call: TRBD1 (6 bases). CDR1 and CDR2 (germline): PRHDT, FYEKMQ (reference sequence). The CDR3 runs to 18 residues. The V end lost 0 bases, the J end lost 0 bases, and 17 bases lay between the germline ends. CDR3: CASSLGPPGQLANYGYTF. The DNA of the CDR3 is TGTGCCAGCAGCTTAGGCCCTCCGGGACAACTAGCTAACTATGGCTACACCTTC. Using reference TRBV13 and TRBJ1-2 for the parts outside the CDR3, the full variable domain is AAGVIQSPRHLIKEKRETATLKCYPIPRHDTVYWYQQGPGQDPQFLISFYEKMQSDKGSIPDRFSAQQFSDYHSELNMSSLELGDSALYFCASSLGPPGQLANYGYTFGSGTRLTVV.

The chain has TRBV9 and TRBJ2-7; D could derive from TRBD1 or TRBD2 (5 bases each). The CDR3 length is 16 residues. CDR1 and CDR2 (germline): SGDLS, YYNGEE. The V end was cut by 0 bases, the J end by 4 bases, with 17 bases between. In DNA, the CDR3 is TGTGCCAGCAGCGTAGGAGGTCGGGGCGGTTTGTACGAGCAGTACTTC. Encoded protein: CASSVGGRGGLYEQYF.

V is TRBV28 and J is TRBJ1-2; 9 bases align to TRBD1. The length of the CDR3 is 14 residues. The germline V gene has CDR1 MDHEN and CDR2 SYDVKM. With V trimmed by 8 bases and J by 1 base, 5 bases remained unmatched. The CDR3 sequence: CASLQGADNYGYTF. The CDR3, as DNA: TGTGCCAGCTTACAGGGGGCCGATAACTATGGCTACACCTTC.

The chain's CDR3 is CASSPTTDTQYF. The CDR3 bases are TGTGCCAGCAGCCCAACTACAGATACGCAGTATTTT. The chain carries TRBV6-6 and TRBJ2-3; D unclear. V gave up 6 bases and J gave up 3 bases, with 7 bases separating them. The CDR3 is made up of 12 amino acids. Germline assignment: CDR1 MNHNY and CDR2 SVGAGI (reference sequence).

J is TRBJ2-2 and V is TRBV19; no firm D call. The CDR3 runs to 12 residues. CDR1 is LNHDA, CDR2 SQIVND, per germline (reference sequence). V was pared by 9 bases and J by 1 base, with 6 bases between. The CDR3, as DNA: TGTGCCAGCCGGAGGAACACCGGGGAGCTGTTTTTT. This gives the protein CASRRNTGELFF.

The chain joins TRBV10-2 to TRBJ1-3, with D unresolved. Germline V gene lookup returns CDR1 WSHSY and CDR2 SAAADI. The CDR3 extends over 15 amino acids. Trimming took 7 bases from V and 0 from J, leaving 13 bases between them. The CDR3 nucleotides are TGCGCCAGCACTCCATCAGACCACTCTGGAAACACCATATATTTT. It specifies CASTPSDHSGNTIYF.